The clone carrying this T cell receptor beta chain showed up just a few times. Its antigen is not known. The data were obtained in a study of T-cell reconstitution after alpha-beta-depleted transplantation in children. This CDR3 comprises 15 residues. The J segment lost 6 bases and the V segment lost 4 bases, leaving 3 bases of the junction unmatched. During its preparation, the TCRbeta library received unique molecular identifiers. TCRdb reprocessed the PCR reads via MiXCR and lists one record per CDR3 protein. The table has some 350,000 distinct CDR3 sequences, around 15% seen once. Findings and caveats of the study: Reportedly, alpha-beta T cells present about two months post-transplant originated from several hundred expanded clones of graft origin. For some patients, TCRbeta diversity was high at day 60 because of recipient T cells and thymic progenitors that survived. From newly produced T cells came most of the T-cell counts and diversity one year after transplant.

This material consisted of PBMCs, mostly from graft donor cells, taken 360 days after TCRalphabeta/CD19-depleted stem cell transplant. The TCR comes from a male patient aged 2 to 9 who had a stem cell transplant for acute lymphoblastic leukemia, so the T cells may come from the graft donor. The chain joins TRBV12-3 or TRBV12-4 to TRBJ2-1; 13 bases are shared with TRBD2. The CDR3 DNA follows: TGTGCCAGCAGTTCCACTAGCGGGAGGGTCAATGAGCAGTTCTTC. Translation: CASSSTSGRVNEQFF.